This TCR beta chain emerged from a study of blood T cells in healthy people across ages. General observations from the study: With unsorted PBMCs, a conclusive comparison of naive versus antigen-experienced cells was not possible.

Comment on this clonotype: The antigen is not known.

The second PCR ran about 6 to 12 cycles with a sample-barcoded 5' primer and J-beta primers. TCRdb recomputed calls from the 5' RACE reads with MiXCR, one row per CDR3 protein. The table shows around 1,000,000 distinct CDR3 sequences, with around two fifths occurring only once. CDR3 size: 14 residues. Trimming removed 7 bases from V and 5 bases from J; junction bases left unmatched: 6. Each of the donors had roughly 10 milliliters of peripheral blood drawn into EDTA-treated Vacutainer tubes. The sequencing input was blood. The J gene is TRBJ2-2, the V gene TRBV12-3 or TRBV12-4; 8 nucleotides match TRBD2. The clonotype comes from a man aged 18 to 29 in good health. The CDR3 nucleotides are TGTGCCAGCACCTTGGGACTAGGGACCGGGGAGCTGTTTTTT. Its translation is CASTLGLGTGELFF.